This T cell receptor (beta chain) was obtained from a study of shared clonotypes between healthy human individuals. Produced via immunoSEQ multiplex PCR; TCRdb's table is partial and in-frame only. The sample consists of under 1,900,000 clones, 98% of them appearing once. Germline V gene sequence: CDR1 SGDLS, CDR2 YYNGEE. Losses at the gene ends were 0 bases for V and 5 bases for J; bases not matched to a gene: 9. The CDR3 covers 16 residues. CD45RA-negative memory and CD45RA+ naive subsets were split from the CD4+ cells. This sequence joins TRBV9 and TRBJ2-3; 7 bases line up with TRBD1. The sequenced sample was naive CD4+ T cells sorted from blood. Regarding subset: CD45RA+ positively selected. The sequence came from a man aged 30 to 39 in good health. CDR3 DNA sequence: TGTGCCAGCAGCGTAGGTGGGACAGCGTGGGGAGATACGCAGTATTTT. As protein: CASSVGGTAWGDTQYF.